The clone carrying this T cell receptor beta chain was recorded once. The germline gives CDR1 SGHNT, CDR2 YYREEE (reference sequence). This CDR3 has 15 residues. V was trimmed by 4 bases and J by 2 bases, leaving 16 bases between them. Seattle researchers signed up patients amid active infection and tracked them longitudinally. These data come from a study of blood T cell repertoires in COVID-19. Study overall: COVID-19 samples from acute and convalescent phases originated in the United States, Italy and Spain. PBMCs, B-cell-depleted T cells, or T cells were the source of the cDNA or gDNA that made up the material.

Original processing methods: Amplification of reference gene primers was used by the study to estimate nucleated cell counts. Assay: immunoSEQ multiplex PCR; the TCRdb copy retains only in-frame clones and omits some. V, J and clone size are taken as reported in that table, and D and trimming were inferred from the DNA itself. The sample records around 370,000 clones, 87% being singletons. The clonotype originates from a woman between 45 and 60 years old with COVID-19, enrolled during active disease. The chain uses TRBV5-4 and TRBJ2-7, with a tentative D call TRBD1 (6 bases). The source material was peripheral blood. DNA of the CDR3: TGTGCCAGCAGCCGACCGGGACAAGATGCCTACGAGCAGTACTTC. It specifies CASSRPGQDAYEQYF.